This T cell receptor (beta chain) was captured in a study of T-cell memory formation after mild COVID-19 (dated by TCRdb to the early 2020s). In the study overall: TCR sequence clusters from the two donors were found to be largely donor specific. Two young, previously healthy adult volunteers, one female and one male, were included in the cohort. In a couple of donors, T-cell clones that expanded and contracted after mild COVID-19 were followed by sequencing TCRalpha and TCRbeta repertoires longitudinally.

This clonotype showed up many times. Its antigen is unknown. Base-call qualities are not available, and no considerably larger clone is one nucleotide away. Ficoll-Paque density gradient centrifugation was the method used to isolate PBMCs. Counted from cysteine to phenylalanine, this CDR3 has 13 amino acids. Just CDR3 DNA is preserved here, 39 bases in frame from base 1. Between the V and J ends, shortened by 6 bases and 1 base respectively, the junction contains 6 bases. CDR1 and CDR2 are read off the germline V gene as LGHNA and YSLEER. Instrument used: Illumina NovaSeq 6000. TCRalpha and TCRbeta cDNA libraries were built by 5'RACE with constant-segment primers, adding sample barcodes and unique molecular identifiers. RNA was extracted from every sample with Trizol reagent. Libraries were amplified in two PCR steps, with a second sample barcode and Illumina TruSeq adapters added in the second step. Sequencing of the libraries was done on an Illumina NovaSeq, producing 2 x 150 bp paired-end reads. In the source study's methods: Reads were demultiplexed and collapsed into UMI-guided consensus sequences with migec v1.2.7. With mixcr v2.1.11, UMI consensuses were aligned to TRA and TRB V and J templates and assembled into clonotypes. Clonotypes were classified as expanded or contracted when called significant by both edgeR and NoisET, with noise models trained on biological replicates. For edgeR calls, the thresholds were a false discovery rate-adjusted p below 0.01 and a log2 fold-change of 1. As an exploratory analysis of dynamics, max-normalized trajectories of the 1000 most abundant clonotypes were examined by PCA with hierarchical clustering. Separately sequenced CD4+ and CD8+ repertoires were used to assign the CD4 or CD8 phenotype of responding clones. TCRdb cleaned the public reads at Q25 with fastp, built clones with MiXCR and kept in-frame beta chains. Each entry merges the rows of one CDR3 protein and shows their most common DNA and genes. TCRdb's processing, not the study's, gives the V and J calls here. Across this sample there are roughly 600,000 distinct CDR3 sequences, with roughly 18% seen only once. The ten most abundant clones make up around 12% of the sample.

Summary of the overall study and its limitations: Some responding clones were found in pre-infection memory, which suggests that pre-existing cross-reactive memory T cells took part in the SARS-CoV-2 response. Contracting CD4+ clones appeared mostly in the CM and EM memory subsets, whereas CD8+ clones were enriched in EMRA. The study covered only two mild cases, and larger cohorts including severe cases with pre-infection samples were considered necessary. Clones contracting from day 15 to 85 had balanced CD4/CD8 phenotypes, while a second wave expanding from day 15 to 37 was biased towards CD4+. SARS-CoV-2 specificity of the second-wave clones peaking on day 37 was not confirmed.

This clonotype originated in an adult woman who had mild COVID-19 (a few samples of this study predate the infection). The sample titles of this study are shuffled in the database, so cell type and time point are left out; the donor was told from shared clones. This chain is built from TRBV4-3 and TRBJ2-2; TRBD2 might be the D gene, on 5 matching bases. The material sequenced was PBMCs or a T cell subset sorted from them (not recorded which). The nucleotides are TGCGCCAGCAGGAGGGAGAACACCGGGGAGCTGTTTTTT. Its protein reads: CASRRENTGELFF.